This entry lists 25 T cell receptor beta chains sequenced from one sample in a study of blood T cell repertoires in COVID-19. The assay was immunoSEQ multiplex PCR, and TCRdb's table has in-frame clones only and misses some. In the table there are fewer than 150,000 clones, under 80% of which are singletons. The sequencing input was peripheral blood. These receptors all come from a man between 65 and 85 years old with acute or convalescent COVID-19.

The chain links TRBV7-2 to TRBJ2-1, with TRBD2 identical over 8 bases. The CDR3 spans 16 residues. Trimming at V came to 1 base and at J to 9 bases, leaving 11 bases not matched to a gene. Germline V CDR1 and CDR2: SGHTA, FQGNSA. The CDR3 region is CASSLEHGGVQVEQFF. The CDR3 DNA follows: TGTGCCAGCAGCTTAGAACACGGGGGGGTGCAGGTTGAGCAGTTCTTC.

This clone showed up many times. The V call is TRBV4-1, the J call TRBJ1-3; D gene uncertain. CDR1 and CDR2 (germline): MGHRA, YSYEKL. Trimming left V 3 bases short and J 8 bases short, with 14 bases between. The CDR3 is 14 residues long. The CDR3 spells CASSQITGVDTIYF. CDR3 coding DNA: TGCGCCAGCAGCCAGATAACCGGGGTGGACACCATATATTTT.

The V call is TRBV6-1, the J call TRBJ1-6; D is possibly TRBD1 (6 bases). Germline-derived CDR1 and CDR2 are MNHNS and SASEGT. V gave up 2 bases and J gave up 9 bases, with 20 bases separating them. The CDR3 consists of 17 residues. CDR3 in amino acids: CASSEILAGVASSPLHF. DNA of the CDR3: TGTGCCAGCAGTGAAATCTTGGCAGGGGTGGCTAGTTCACCCCTCCACTTT.

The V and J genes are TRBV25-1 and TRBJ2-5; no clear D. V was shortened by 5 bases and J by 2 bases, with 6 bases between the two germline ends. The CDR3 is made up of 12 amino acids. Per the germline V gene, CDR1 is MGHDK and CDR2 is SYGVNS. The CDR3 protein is CASSIGQETQYF. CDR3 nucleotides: TGTGCCAGCAGTATCGGTCAAGAGACCCAGTACTTC. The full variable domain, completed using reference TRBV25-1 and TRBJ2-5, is EADIYQTPRYLVIGTGKKITLECSQTMGHDKMYWYQQDPGMELHLIHYSYGVNSTEKGDLSSESTVSRIRTEHFPLTLESARPSHTSQYLCASSIGQETQYFGPGTRLLVL.

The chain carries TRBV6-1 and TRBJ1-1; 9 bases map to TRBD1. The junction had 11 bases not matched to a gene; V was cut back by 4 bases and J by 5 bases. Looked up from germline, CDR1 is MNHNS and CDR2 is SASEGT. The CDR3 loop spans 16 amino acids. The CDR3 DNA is TGTGCCAGCAGTGCAGTCCCACAGGGGGCAGGGACTGAAGCTTTCTTT. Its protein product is CASSAVPQGAGTEAFF.

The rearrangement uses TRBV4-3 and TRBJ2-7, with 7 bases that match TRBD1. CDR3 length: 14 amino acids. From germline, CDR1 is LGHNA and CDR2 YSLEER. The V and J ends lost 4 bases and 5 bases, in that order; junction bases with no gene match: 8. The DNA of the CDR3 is TGCGCCAGCAGCCGACAGGGCGAGGGGAACGAGCAGTACTTC. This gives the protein CASSRQGEGNEQYF.

CDR3 sequence (DNA): TGTGCCAGCAGCGTTACTTGGGAGGGAGGTGAGCAGTTCTTC. It yields the protein CASSVTWEGGEQFF. The V and J genes are TRBV9 and TRBJ2-1; 7 bases are a match to TRBD2. Trimming cost V 2 bases and J 9 bases; bases outside gene matches: 8. CDR1 SGDLS and CDR2 YYNGEE come from the germline V gene. The CDR3 covers 14 residues. The whole variable domain, filled in from reference TRBV9 and TRBJ2-1, reads DSGVTQTPKHLITATGQRVTLRCSPRSGDLSVYWYQQSLDQGLQFLIQYYNGEERAKGNILERFSAQQFPDLHSELNLSSLELGDSALYFCASSVTWEGGEQFFGPGTRLTVL.

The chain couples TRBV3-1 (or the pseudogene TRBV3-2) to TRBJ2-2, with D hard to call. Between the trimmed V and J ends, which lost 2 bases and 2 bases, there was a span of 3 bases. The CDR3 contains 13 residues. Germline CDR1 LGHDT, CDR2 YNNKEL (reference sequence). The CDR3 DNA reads TGTGCCAGCAGCCAATCAAACACCGGGGAGCTGTTTTTT. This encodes CASSQSNTGELFF.

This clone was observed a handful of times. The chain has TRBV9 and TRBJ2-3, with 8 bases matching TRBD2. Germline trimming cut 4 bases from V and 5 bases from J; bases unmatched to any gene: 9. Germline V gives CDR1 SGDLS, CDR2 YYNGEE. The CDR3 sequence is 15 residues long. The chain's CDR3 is CASSSRPGGLDTQYF. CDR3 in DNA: TGTGCCAGCAGCTCCCGTCCGGGGGGGTTAGATACGCAGTATTTT.

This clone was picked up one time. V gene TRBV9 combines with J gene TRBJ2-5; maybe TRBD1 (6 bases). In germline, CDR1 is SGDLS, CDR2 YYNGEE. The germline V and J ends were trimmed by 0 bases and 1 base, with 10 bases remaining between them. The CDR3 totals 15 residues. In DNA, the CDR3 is TGTGCCAGCAGCGTAGCCCCGGACAGCCAAGAGACCCAGTACTTC. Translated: CASSVAPDSQETQYF.

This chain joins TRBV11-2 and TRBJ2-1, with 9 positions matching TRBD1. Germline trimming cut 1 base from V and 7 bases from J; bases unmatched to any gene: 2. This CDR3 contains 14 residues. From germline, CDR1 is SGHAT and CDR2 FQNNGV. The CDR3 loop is CASSLGTGVNEQFF. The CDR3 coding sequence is TGTGCCAGCAGCTTAGGGACAGGGGTGAATGAGCAGTTCTTC.

CDR3 sequence: CASRPRADDGYTF. The CDR3 DNA is TGTGCCAGCAGACCCAGGGCGGACGATGGCTACACCTTC. The chain uses TRBV2 and TRBJ1-2; TRBD1 is a possible D gene (5 bases). Germline V gives CDR1 SNHLY, CDR2 FYNNEI. V was clipped by 6 bases and J by 6 bases, with 14 bases between them. The CDR3 sequence is 13 residues long.

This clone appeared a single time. The CDR3, as DNA: TGTGCCAGCAGCAGCGGACAGGCCAAGAGGAAGTACTTC. Translated: CASSSGQAKRKYF. The chain links TRBV7-9 to TRBJ2-7, with TRBD1 matching 7 bases. CDR1 and CDR2 (germline): SEHNR, FQNEAQ (reference sequence). The J segment lost 11 bases and the V segment lost 5 bases, leaving 12 bases of the junction unmatched. This CDR3 region has 13 residues.

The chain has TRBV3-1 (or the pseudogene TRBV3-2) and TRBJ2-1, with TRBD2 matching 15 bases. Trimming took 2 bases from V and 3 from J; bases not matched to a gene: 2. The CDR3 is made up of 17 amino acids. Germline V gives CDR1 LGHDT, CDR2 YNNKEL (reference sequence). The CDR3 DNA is TGTGCCAGCAGCCAACGGACTAGCGGGGGGGTCTACAATGAGCAGTTCTTC. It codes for CASSQRTSGGVYNEQFF.

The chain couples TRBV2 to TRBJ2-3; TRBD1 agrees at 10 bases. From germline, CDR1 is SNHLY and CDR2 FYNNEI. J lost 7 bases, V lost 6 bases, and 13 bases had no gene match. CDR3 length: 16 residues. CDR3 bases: TGTGCCAGCAGGGGCAGGAGTGGGACAGGGGTAAATACGCAGTATTTT. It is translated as CASRGRSGTGVNTQYF.

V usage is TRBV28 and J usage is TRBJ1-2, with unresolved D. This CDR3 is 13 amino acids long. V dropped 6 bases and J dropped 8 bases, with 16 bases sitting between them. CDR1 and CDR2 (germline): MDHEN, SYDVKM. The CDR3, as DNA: TGTGCCAGCAGCCTCCCAACCCCTGGCGGCTACACCTTC. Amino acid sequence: CASSLPTPGGYTF.

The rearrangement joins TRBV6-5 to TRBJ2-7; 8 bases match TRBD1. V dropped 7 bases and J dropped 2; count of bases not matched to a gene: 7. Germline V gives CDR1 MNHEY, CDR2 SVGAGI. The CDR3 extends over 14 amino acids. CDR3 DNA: TGTGCCAGCAAATCGACAGGGGTAACCTACGAGCAGTACTTC. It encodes CASKSTGVTYEQYF.

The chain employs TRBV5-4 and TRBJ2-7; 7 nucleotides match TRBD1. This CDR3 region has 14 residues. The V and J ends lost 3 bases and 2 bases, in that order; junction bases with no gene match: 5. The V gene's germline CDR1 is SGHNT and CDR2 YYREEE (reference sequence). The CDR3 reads CASSSDRVPYEQYF. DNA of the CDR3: TGTGCCAGCAGCTCCGACAGGGTACCCTACGAGCAGTACTTC.

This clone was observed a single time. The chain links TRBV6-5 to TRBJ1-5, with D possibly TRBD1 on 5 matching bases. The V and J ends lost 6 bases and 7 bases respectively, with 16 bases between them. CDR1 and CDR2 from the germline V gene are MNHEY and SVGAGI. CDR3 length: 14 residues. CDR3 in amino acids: CASSAGRGSQPQHF. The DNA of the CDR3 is TGTGCCAGCAGCGCGGGCCGGGGGTCACAGCCCCAGCATTTT.

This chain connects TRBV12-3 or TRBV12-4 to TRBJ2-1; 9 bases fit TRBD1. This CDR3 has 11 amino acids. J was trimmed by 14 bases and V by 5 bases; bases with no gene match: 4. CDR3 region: CASSVTGGKFF. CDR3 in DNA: TGTGCCAGCAGTGTGACAGGGGGAAAGTTCTTC.

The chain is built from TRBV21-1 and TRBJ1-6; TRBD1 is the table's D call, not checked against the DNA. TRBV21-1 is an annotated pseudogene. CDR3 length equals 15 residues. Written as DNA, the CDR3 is TGTGCCAGCAGCACCTGGACAGGGGACGTTTCACCCCTCCACTTT. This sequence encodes CASSTWTGDVSPLHF.

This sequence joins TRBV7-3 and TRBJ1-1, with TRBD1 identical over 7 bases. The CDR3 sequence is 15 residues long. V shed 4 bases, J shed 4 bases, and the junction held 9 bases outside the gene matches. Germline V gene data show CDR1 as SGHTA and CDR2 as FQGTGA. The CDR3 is CASSWLGRGSTEAFF. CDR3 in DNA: TGTGCCAGCAGCTGGTTGGGCAGGGGGAGCACTGAAGCTTTCTTT.

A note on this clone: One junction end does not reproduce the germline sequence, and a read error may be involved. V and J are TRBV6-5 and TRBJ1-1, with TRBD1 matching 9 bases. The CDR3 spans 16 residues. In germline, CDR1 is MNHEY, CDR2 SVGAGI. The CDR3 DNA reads TGTGCCAGCAGTCACTCACCGGGACAGGGCTACACTGAAGCTTTCTTT. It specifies CASSHSPGQGYTEAFF.

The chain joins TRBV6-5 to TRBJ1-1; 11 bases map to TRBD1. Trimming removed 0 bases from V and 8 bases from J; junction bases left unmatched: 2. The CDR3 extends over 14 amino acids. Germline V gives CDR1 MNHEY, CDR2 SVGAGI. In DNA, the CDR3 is TGTGCCAGCAGTTACTCACGGGACAGGGGGGAAGCTTTCTTT. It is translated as CASSYSRDRGEAFF.

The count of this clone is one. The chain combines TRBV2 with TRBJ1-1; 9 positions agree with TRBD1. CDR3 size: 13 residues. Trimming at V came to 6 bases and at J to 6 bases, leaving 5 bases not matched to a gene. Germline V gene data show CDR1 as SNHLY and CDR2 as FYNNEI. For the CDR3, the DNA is TGTGCCAGCAGCGCCACAGGGGGCCCTGAAGCTTTCTTT. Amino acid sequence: CASSATGGPEAFF.